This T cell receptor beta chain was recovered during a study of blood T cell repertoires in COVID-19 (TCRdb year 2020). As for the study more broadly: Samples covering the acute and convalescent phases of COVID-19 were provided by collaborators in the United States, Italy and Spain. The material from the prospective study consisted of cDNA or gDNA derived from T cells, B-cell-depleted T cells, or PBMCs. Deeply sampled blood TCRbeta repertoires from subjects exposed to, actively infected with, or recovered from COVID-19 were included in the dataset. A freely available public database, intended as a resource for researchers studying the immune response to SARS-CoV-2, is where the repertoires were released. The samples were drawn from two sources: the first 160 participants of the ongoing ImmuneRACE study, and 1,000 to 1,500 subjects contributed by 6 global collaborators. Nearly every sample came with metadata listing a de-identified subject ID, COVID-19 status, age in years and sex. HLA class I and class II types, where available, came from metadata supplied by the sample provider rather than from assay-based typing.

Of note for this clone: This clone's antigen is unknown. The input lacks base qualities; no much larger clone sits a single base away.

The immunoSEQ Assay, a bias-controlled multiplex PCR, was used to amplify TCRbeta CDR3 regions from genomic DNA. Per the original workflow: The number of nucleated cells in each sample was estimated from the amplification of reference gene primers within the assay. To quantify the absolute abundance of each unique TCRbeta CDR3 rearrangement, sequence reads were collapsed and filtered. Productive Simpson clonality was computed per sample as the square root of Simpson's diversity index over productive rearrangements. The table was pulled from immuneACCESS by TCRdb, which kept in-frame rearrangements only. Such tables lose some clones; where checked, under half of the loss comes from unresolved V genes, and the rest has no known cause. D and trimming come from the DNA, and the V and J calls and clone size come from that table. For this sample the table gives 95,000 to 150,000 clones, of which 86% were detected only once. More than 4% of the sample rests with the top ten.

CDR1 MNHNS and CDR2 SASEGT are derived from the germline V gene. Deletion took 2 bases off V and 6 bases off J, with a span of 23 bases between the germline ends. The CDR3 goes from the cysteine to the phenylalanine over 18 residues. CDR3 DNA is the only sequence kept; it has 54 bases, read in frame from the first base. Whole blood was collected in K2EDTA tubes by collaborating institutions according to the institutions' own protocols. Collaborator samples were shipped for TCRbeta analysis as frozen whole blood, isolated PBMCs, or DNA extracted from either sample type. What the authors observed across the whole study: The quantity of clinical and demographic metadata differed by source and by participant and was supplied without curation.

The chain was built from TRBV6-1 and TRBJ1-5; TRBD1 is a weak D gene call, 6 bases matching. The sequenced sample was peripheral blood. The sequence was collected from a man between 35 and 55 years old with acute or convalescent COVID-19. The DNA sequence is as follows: TGTGCCAGCAGTGAATTATTGGGGGCCGGGGGGATACGTCAGCCCCAGCATTTT. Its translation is CASSELLGAGGIRQPQHF.